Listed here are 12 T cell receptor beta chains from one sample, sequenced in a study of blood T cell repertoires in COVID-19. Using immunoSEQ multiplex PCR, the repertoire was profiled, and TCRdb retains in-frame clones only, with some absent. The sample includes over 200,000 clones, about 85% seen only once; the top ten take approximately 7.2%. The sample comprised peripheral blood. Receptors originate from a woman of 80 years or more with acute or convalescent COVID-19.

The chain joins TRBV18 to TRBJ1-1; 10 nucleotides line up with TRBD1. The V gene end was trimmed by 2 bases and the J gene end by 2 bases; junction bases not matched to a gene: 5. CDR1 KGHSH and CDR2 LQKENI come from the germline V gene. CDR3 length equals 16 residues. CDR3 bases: TGTGCCAGCTCACCAATGGGACAGGGGACAAACACTGAAGCTTTCTTT. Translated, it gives CASSPMGQGTNTEAFF.

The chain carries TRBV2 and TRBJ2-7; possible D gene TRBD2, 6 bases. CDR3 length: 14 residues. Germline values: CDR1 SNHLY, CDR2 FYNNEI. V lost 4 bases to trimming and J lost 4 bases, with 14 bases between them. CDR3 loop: CASSVSLRGYEQYF. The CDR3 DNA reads TGTGCCAGCAGTGTATCGCTTCGGGGGTACGAGCAGTACTTC.

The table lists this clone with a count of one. The DNA for the CDR3 is TGTGCCAGCAGTGAAGGTAGGGGCCTCTACAATGAGCAGTTCTTC. Protein sequence: CASSEGRGLYNEQFF. V usage is TRBV6-1 and J usage is TRBJ2-1, with D perhaps matching TRBD1 (5 bases). Germline CDR1 MNHNS, CDR2 SASEGT. The CDR3 consists of 15 residues. Trimming pared 1 base from V and 3 bases from J, leaving 10 bases between.

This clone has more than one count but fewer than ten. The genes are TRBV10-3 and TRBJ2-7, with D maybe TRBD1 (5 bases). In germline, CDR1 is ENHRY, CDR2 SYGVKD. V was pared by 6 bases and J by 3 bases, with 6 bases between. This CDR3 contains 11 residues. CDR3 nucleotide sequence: TGTGCCATCAGGGACAACTACGAGCAGTACTTC. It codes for CAIRDNYEQYF.

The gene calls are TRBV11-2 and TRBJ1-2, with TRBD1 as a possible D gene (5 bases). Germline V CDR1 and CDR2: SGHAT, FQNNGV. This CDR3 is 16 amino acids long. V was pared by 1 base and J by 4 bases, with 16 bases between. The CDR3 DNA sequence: TGTGCCAGCAGCTTAGTAGGGGCAGGCCAGCCCTATGGCTACACCTTC. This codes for CASSLVGAGQPYGYTF.

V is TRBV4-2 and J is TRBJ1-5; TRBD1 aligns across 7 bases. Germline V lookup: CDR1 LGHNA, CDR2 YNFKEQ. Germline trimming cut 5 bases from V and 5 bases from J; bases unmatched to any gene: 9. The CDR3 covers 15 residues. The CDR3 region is CASSLQLQGHQPQHF. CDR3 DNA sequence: TGTGCCAGCAGCTTACAACTACAGGGGCATCAGCCCCAGCATTTT.

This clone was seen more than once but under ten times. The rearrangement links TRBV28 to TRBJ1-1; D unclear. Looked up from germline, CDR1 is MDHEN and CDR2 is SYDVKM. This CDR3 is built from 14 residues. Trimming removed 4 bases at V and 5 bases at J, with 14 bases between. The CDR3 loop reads CASSSTRSFTEAFF. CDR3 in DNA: TGTGCCAGCAGTTCTACCCGGAGCTTTACTGAAGCTTTCTTT.

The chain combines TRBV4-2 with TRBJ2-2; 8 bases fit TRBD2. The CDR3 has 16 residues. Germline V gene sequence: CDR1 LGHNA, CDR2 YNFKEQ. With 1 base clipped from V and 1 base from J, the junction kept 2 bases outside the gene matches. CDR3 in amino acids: CASSQGTSLNTGELFF. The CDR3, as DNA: TGTGCCAGCAGCCAAGGGACTAGCCTGAACACCGGGGAGCTGTTTTTT.

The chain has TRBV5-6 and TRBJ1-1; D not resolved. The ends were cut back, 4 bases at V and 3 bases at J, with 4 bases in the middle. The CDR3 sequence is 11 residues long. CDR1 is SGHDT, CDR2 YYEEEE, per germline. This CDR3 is CASSLHTEAFF. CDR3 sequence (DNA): TGTGCCAGCAGCCTTCACACTGAAGCTTTCTTT.

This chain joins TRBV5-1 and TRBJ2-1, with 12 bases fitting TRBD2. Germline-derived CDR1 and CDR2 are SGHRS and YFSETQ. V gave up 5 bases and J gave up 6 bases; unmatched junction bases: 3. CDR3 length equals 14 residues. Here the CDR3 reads CASSSTSGGNEQFF. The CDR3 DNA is TGCGCCAGCAGTTCGACTAGCGGGGGCAATGAGCAGTTCTTC. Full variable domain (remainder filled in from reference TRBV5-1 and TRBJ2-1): KAGVTQTPRYLIKTRGQQVTLSCSPISGHRSVSWYQQTPGQGLQFLFEYFSETQRNKGNFPGRFSGRQFSNSRSEMNVSTLELGDSALYLCASSSTSGGNEQFFGPGTRLTVL.

CDR3 in amino acids: CASSWAGSETQYF. Written as DNA, the CDR3 is TGTGCCAGTAGTTGGGCAGGGTCGGAGACCCAGTACTTC. The V call is TRBV19, the J call TRBJ2-5; D perhaps matches TRBD1 (5 bases). Germline V gene sequence: CDR1 LNHDA, CDR2 SQIVND (reference sequence). This CDR3 has 13 amino acids. Deletions cut 5 bases from V and 5 bases from J, with 12 bases between.

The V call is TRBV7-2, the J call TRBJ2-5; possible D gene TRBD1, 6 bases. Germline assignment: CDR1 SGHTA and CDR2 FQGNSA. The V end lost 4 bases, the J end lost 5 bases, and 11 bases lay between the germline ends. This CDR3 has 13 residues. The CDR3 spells CASSSRGRETQYF. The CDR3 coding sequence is TGTGCCAGCAGCTCCAGGGGAAGGGAGACCCAGTACTTC.